This TCR beta chain appears in the sequencing data of a study of T cells after yellow fever vaccination. Study-wide points: A secondary response was less intense yet reached its peak sooner, at day 5 versus 15. Most primary-vaccination clones recurred post-booster (nearly 98% CD4, more than 85% CD8).

This clonotype was observed a handful of times. Antigen specificity is unknown. This CDR3 is built from 17 residues. Trimming removed 4 bases at V and 0 bases at J, with 19 bases between. CDR1 and CDR2 (germline): SGHNT, YYREEE (reference sequence). 5'RACE template switching added a universal primer site and UMIs to TCR cDNA. TCRdb re-derived calls from the 5' RACE reads in MiXCR, one entry per CDR3 protein. The data contain about 300,000 distinct CDR3 sequences, 6.8% of them singletons. The TCR sequence derives from a young man who received the YFV17D yellow fever vaccine. Sequences were derived from PBMCs, sampled 35 to 50 days after the first yellow fever vaccination. The V and J genes are TRBV5-4 and TRBJ1-1, with D unclear. This chain's CDR3 is CASSPPATLTMNTEAFF. DNA for the CDR3: TGTGCCAGCAGCCCCCCGGCGACGCTGACCATGAACACTGAAGCTTTCTTT.